Presented here are 3 T cell receptor beta chains from one specimen sequenced in a study of blood T cell repertoires in COVID-19. Assay: immunoSEQ multiplex PCR; the TCRdb copy retains only in-frame clones and omits some. The sample lists over 95,000 clones, 70% to 90% seen once, with roughly 3.5% in the top ten. Specimen: peripheral blood. The receptors derive from a man between 35 and 55 years old with acute or convalescent COVID-19.

The gene calls are TRBV9 and TRBJ1-2; 7 bases fit TRBD1. From germline, CDR1 is SGDLS and CDR2 YYNGEE. After removal of 4 bases from V and 2 bases from J, the junction contained 5 bases not matched to a gene. The CDR3 has 14 amino acids. CDR3 nucleotides: TGTGCCAGCAGCCGAGGGGGCCCCAACTATGGCTACACCTTC. Its protein product is CASSRGGPNYGYTF.

The chain couples TRBV4-1 to TRBJ2-7; weak D call: TRBD1 (6 bases). The CDR3 length is 15 residues. The germline V gene has CDR1 MGHRA and CDR2 YSYEKL. V was shortened by 1 base and J by 4 bases, with 14 bases between the two germline ends. CDR3 in DNA: TGCGCCAGCAGCCAAGTCCCGGGACAACAATACGAGCAGTACTTC. Translated: CASSQVPGQQYEQYF.

The chain joins TRBV19 to TRBJ2-2; possible D gene TRBD2, 5 bases. The CDR3 runs to 14 residues. Trimming pared 7 bases from V and 6 bases from J, leaving 15 bases between. Germline CDR1 and CDR2: LNHDA and SQIVND (reference sequence). CDR3 sequence: CASNEGGAPGELFF. CDR3 in DNA: TGTGCCAGTAATGAAGGAGGTGCCCCCGGGGAGCTGTTTTTT.